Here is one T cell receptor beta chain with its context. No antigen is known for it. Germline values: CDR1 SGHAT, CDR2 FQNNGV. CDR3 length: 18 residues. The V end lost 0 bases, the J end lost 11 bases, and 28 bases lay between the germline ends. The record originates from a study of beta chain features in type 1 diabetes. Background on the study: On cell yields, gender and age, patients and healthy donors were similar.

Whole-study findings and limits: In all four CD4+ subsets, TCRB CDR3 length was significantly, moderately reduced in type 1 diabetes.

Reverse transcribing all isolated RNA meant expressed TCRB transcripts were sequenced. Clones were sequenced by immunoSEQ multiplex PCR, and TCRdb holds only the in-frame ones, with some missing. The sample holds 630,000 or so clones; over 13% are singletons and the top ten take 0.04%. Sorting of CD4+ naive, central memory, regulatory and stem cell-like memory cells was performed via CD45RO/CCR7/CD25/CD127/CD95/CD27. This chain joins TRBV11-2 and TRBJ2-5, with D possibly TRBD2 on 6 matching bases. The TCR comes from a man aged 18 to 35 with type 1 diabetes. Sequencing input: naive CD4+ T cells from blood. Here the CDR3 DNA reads TGTGCCAGCAGCTTAGATTGGGGCGACCGCGGGACGGAGGAAGAGCAGTACTTC. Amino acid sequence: CASSLDWGDRGTEEEQYF.